The entry that follows covers one T cell receptor beta chain sequence. Antigen specificity is unknown. Evenly divided among several immunoSEQ plates was the genomic DNA of each subset. This table comes from immunoSEQ multiplex PCR, and its TCRdb copy is limited to in-frame clones, with some not included. The data hold fewer than 2.5 million clones, with roughly 93% observed a single time. This entry belongs to a study of shared clonotypes between healthy human individuals. V was shortened by 2 bases and J by 7 bases, with 9 bases between the two germline ends. Germline V lookup: CDR1 MNHNS, CDR2 SASEGT. There are 13 residues in the CDR3. Study-level results: Estimated richness values were generally larger in naive subsets than in memory subsets. Clonotype sharing among the donors was expected to vary with sequencing depth. Only blood was sampled, and tissue TCR repertoires likely differ from blood ones.

This TCR was sampled from a man younger than 35 in good health. Some clones in this sample may be carry-over from other donors' samples. Sequenced: naive CD4+ T cells from PBMCs. This sample's subset: CD45RA+ positively selected. The chain links TRBV6-1 to TRBJ1-5, with D unclear. The DNA of the CDR3 is TGTGCCAGCAGTGAATCTTCCTACCAGCCCCAGCATTTT. Translation: CASSESSYQPQHF.